Below, one TCR beta chain is given with its context. What it recognizes is unknown. The CDR3 sequence is 14 residues long. J was trimmed by 2 bases and V by 0 bases; bases with no gene match: 0. Per germline, CDR1 SGHDT and CDR2 YYEEEE. The record originates from a study of shared clonotypes between healthy human individuals. Study results and limitations: Inspection by rarefaction showed sorted-subset sequencing to be incomplete despite large depth. Sampling covered blood only; tissue repertoires likely differ. Shared clonotypes across all four donors exceeded non-shared ones in generation probability.

In the original processing: Filtering differed for immunoSEQ, which gave only junction sequences without quality scores. The table came from immunoSEQ multiplex PCR; TCRdb's copy has only in-frame clones and leaves some out. Clonal size and the V and J genes are those of that table, whereas D and trimming came from the DNA. The sample contains 980,000 or so clones, approximately 80% of which appear only once. The clonotype originates from a man aged 18-30 years in good health. Sequenced material: memory CD4+ T cells sorted from blood. Documented subset: CD45RA-negative fraction. The chain couples TRBV5-6 to TRBJ2-7; 9 bases match TRBD2. CDR3 nucleotide sequence: TGTGCCAGCAGCTTGGCTAGCGGGGCCTACGAGCAGTACTTC. This sequence encodes CASSLASGAYEQYF.